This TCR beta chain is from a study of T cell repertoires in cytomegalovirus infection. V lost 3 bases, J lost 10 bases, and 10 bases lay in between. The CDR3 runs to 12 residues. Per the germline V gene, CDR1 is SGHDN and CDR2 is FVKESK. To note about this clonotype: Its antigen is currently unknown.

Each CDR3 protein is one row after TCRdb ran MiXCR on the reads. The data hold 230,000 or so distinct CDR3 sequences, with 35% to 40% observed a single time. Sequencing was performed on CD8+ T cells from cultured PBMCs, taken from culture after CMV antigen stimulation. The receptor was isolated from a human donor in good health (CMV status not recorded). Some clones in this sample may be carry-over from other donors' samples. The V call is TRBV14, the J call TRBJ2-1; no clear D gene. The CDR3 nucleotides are TGTGCCAGCAGCCACCTGAGAGAGGAGCAGTTCTTC. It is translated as CASSHLREEQFF.